The T cell receptor beta chain under discussion was sequenced for a study of blood T cell repertoires in COVID-19. Overall study context: PBMCs, B-cell-depleted T cells, or T cells were the source of the cDNA or gDNA that made up the material.

The table lists this clone with a few counts. Profiling relied on immunoSEQ multiplex PCR, and the TCRdb table lists in-frame clones only, not all of them. The sample holds some 220,000 clones, around 80% seen once. The CDR3 is 12 amino acids. Trimming removed 5 bases from V and 9 bases from J, with 11 bases in between. The V gene's germline CDR1 is LGHDT and CDR2 YNNKEL (reference sequence). This chain joins TRBV3-1 (or the pseudogene TRBV3-2) and TRBJ2-1; D call uncertain. The origin of this receptor is a human donor in a cohort sampled during active COVID-19. Sample: peripheral blood. CDR3 in amino acids: CASSFRGTEQFF. Written as DNA, the CDR3 is TGTGCCAGCAGCTTCCGCGGTACTGAGCAGTTCTTC.